These 5 T cell receptor beta chains were all obtained from the same sample, sequenced in a study of memory CD4+ T cells and cytomegalovirus serostatus. Some clones are missing from TCRdb's copy, which holds only in-frame ones; the method was immunoSEQ multiplex PCR. This sample has tens of thousands of clones; 82% occur once, and the top ten carry around 0.38%. Single viable CD3+CD4+CD8-CD45RO+ cells were sorted as the memory CD4+ T cells. The source material was memory CD4+ T cells from blood. All receptors come from an adult in good health and CMV-seronegative.

V is TRBV7-6 and J is TRBJ2-1, with TRBD2 identical over 11 bases. Trimming took 4 bases from V and 8 from J; bases not matched to a gene: 16. The germline CDR1 and CDR2 sequences are SGHVS and FNYEAQ. This CDR3 has 18 residues. CDR3 in DNA: TGTGCCAGCAGCTCAAGGGCCCTTAGCGGGGGGGCCAAATATGAGCAGTTCTTC. This gives the protein CASSSRALSGGAKYEQFF.

The chain has TRBV9 and TRBJ2-5, with 8 positions matching TRBD2. The V segment lost 4 bases and the J segment 5 bases; nucleotides outside the gene matches: 10. Germline V lookup: CDR1 SGDLS, CDR2 YYNGEE. This CDR3 is built from 15 residues. CDR3 sequence (DNA): TGTGCCAGCAGCCCCGGGACTAGGGGTGGGGAGACCCAGTACTTC. Translating it yields CASSPGTRGGETQYF.

The V and J genes are TRBV7-9 and TRBJ2-7; D is possibly TRBD1 (6 bases). The CDR3 totals 15 residues. Germline assignment: CDR1 SEHNR and CDR2 FQNEAQ (reference sequence). V gave up 1 base and J gave up 0 bases, with 10 bases separating them. The CDR3 sequence: CASSLGQANSYEQYF. CDR3 coding DNA: TGTGCCAGCAGCTTAGGACAGGCCAACTCCTACGAGCAGTACTTC.

The chain uses TRBV10-3 and TRBJ2-3; the D gene is possibly TRBD2 (7 bases). Germline CDR1 is ENHRY and CDR2 is SYGVKD. With 6 bases removed from V and 4 bases from J, the gap between germline ends came to 8 bases. The CDR3 is made up of 12 amino acids. As DNA, the CDR3 is TGTGCCATCAGCGGGGGGCCAGATACGCAGTATTTT. Protein product: CAISGGPDTQYF.

The rearrangement joins TRBV7-9 to TRBJ2-7, with TRBD2 identical over 7 bases. Germline V lookup: CDR1 SEHNR, CDR2 FQNEAQ (reference sequence). The CDR3 is made up of 15 amino acids. The J segment lost 5 bases and the V segment lost 0 bases, leaving 7 bases of the junction unmatched. The CDR3 bases are TGTGCCAGCAGCTTAGCCTTGACTAGCAAGGACGAGCAGTACTTC. This gives the protein CASSLALTSKDEQYF.